This T cell receptor (beta chain) was observed in a study of cytomegalovirus exposure and HLA in healthy donors. These donors were members of the roughly 120-subject validation cohort, a group separate from the approximately 640-subject first cohort. Produced via immunoSEQ multiplex PCR; TCRdb's table is partial and in-frame only. The sample shows about 130,000 clones, 80% to 90% of them seen only once. Study-wide points: Cytomegalovirus association was listed for 150 to 200 TCR beta chains. The classifier, whose performance was assessed in both the original and validation cohorts, reportedly diagnosed cytomegalovirus status with high specificity and sensitivity.

About this clone itself: Its antigen is not identified.

The CDR3 covers 14 residues. Trimming stripped 3 bases from V and 4 bases from J, with 12 bases between. The germline V gene has CDR1 PRHDT and CDR2 FYEKMQ (reference sequence). The V call is TRBV13, the J call TRBJ2-5, with D possibly matching TRBD1 (6 bases). The TCR was taken from a woman aged 18-35 years in good health and CMV-seronegative. Sequencing was performed on PBMCs. CDR3 coding DNA: TGTGCCAGCAGCTTCAGGGGCTGGAGAGAGACCCAGTACTTC. This gives the protein CASSFRGWRETQYF.